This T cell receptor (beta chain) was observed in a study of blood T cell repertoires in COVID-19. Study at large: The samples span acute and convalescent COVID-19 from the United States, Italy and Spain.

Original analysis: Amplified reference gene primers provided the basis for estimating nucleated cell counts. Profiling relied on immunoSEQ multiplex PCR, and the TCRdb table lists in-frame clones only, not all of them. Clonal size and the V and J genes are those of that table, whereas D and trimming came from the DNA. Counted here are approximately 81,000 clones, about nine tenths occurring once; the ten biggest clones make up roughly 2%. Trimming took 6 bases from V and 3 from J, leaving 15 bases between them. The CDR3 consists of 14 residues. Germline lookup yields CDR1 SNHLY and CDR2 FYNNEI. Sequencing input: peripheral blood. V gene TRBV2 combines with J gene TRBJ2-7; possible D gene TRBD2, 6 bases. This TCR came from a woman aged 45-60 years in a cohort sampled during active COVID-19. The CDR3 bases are TGTGCCAGCAGAACTAGCTGGGTGGGCTACGAGCAGTACTTC. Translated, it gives CASRTSWVGYEQYF.